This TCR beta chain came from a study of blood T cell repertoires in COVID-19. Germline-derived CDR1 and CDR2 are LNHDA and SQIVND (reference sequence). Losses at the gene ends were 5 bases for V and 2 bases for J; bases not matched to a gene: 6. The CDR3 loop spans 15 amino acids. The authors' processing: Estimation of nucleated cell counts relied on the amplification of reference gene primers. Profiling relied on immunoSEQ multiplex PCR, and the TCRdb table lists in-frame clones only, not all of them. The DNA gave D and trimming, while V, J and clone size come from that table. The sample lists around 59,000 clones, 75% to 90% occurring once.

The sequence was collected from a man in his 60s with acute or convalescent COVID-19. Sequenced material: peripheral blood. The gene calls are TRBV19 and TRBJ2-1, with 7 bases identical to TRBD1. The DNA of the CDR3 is TGTGCCAGTAGTTCTCGGACAGGAACCTACAATGAGCAGTTCTTC. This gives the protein CASSSRTGTYNEQFF.